These 30 T cell receptor beta chains share one sample of origin, sequenced in a study of T cell repertoires in cytomegalovirus infection. No antigen has been assigned to these receptors. TCRdb independently ran MiXCR on the reads; one entry per CDR3 protein. The profile shows 370,000 or so distinct CDR3 sequences, roughly a third of them singletons. The source material was cultured PBMCs, sampled from culture after CMV antigen stimulation. These receptor sequences come from a human donor in good health (CMV status not recorded). Some clones in this sample may be carry-over from other donors' samples.

This chain joins TRBV27 and TRBJ2-3, with unresolved D. The CDR3 length is 15 residues. Germline V CDR1 and CDR2: MNHEY, SMNVEV (reference sequence). Trimming pared 6 bases from V and 2 bases from J, leaving 15 bases between. In DNA, the CDR3 is TGTGCCAGCAGCCCGAGCCTAACATACACAGATACGCAGTATTTT. Its translation: CASSPSLTYTDTQYF.

In this sample, this clonotype turned up a few times. The V and J genes are TRBV7-2 and TRBJ2-4; 10 nucleotides match TRBD2. The CDR3 is made up of 16 amino acids. With 4 bases clipped from V and 2 bases from J, the junction kept 5 bases outside the gene matches. CDR1 and CDR2 (germline): SGHTA, FQGNSA. The DNA of the CDR3 is TGTGCCAGCAGCTCTAGCGGGAGATTTACCAAAAACATTCAGTACTTC. It encodes CASSSSGRFTKNIQYF.

This clonotype was observed many times. The gene calls are TRBV7-6 and TRBJ2-3; 14 bases match TRBD2. CDR3 length: 16 residues. After removal of 3 bases from V and 2 bases from J, the junction contained 1 base not matched to a gene. CDR1 is SGHVS, CDR2 FNYEAQ, per germline. The CDR3 nucleotides read TGTGCCAGCAGCTTGGGACTAGCGGGAGTCACAGATACGCAGTATTTT. Translating gives CASSLGLAGVTDTQYF.

This clonotype has only a few counts. This chain joins TRBV11-2 and TRBJ2-2; tentatively, D is TRBD2 (6 bases). V lost 5 bases and J 2 bases, leaving 15 bases between the germline ends. The CDR3 is 16 residues long. Germline V lookup: CDR1 SGHAT, CDR2 FQNNGV. CDR3 nucleotide sequence: TGTGCCAGCAGCCCTTTAGCGGTCCTAAACACCGGGGAGCTGTTTTTT. Its protein product is CASSPLAVLNTGELFF.

This clonotype was seen a handful of times. The chain combines TRBV28 with TRBJ1-1; no firm D call. V lost 7 bases and J 0 bases, leaving 6 bases between the germline ends. The CDR3 loop spans 12 amino acids. From germline, CDR1 is MDHEN and CDR2 SYDVKM. CDR3 protein: CASTTVNTEAFF. For the CDR3, the DNA is TGTGCCAGCACAACAGTGAACACTGAAGCTTTCTTT.

This clonotype occurred many times. This chain uses TRBV7-2 with TRBJ2-5; tentative D call: TRBD2 (6 bases). CDR3 length: 14 amino acids. Germline V gives CDR1 SGHTA, CDR2 FQGNSA. Trimming removed 3 bases at V and 7 bases at J, with 15 bases between. The CDR3 DNA follows: TGTGCCAGCAGCTTGGGTCTGGGGGGAGTGACCCAGTACTTC. Protein sequence: CASSLGLGGVTQYF.

The chain links TRBV4-2 to TRBJ1-6; possibly TRBD1 for D (5 bases). Trimming stripped 0 bases from V and 14 bases from J, with 11 bases between. The germline gives CDR1 LGHNA, CDR2 YNFKEQ. The CDR3 is made up of 13 amino acids. DNA for the CDR3: TGTGCCAGCAGCCAAGAAAGTGGGGGGTCCCTCCACTTT. This codes for CASSQESGGSLHF.

This chain connects TRBV7-8 to TRBJ1-3; TRBD1 matches at 8 bases. CDR1 SGHVS and CDR2 FQNEAQ come from the germline V gene. This CDR3 comprises 17 residues. The junction had 8 bases not matched to a gene; V was cut back by 2 bases and J by 2 bases. DNA for the CDR3: TGTGCCAGCAGCTTATTAAGCGGGACAGGACCTGGAAACACCATATATTTT. This sequence encodes CASSLLSGTGPGNTIYF.

The chain employs TRBV19 and TRBJ1-2, with TRBD1 as a possible D gene (5 bases). The germline V gene has CDR1 LNHDA and CDR2 SQIVND (reference sequence). V was pared by 11 bases and J by 3 bases, with 13 bases between. The CDR3 consists of 12 residues. CDR3 sequence: CACRGEDYGYTF. CDR3 nucleotide sequence: TGTGCCTGCAGAGGGGAGGACTATGGCTACACCTTC.

This clonotype has a count of ten or more. J is TRBJ1-6 and V is TRBV7-2, with a weak D call TRBD1 (6 bases). Trimming left V 4 bases short and J 7 bases short, with 11 bases between. Germline V gives CDR1 SGHTA, CDR2 FQGNSA. The CDR3 sequence is 14 residues long. CDR3: CASSSGTSNSPLHF. As DNA, the CDR3 is TGTGCCAGCAGCTCCGGGACATCCAATTCACCCCTCCACTTT.

The V call is TRBV20-1, the J call TRBJ2-7, with D perhaps TRBD1 (6 bases). Trimming took off 5 bases at V and 3 bases at J, with 11 bases between the two ends. CDR3 length: 12 amino acids. The germline gives CDR1 DFQATT, CDR2 SNEGSKA (reference sequence). Written as DNA, the CDR3 is TGCAGTGCTGTCGACAGGTACTACGAGCAGTACTTC. Translation gives CSAVDRYYEQYF.

This clonotype was observed a handful of times. The V and J genes are TRBV4-3 and TRBJ2-5; 12 bases fit TRBD2. The V gene end was trimmed by 0 bases and the J gene end by 4 bases; junction bases not matched to a gene: 12. CDR3 length equals 19 residues. Germline V gives CDR1 LGHNA, CDR2 YSLEER. The CDR3 is CASSQDLQLAGGILETQYF. In DNA form, the CDR3 reads TGCGCCAGCAGCCAAGATCTCCAGCTAGCGGGAGGGATCTTAGAGACCCAGTACTTC.

CDR3 nucleotides: TGTGCCAGTATAGGGACAGGGGAGGGGATCTATGGCTACACCTTC. Protein sequence: CASIGTGEGIYGYTF. The chain has TRBV19 and TRBJ1-2, with TRBD1 matching over 10 bases. Germline V CDR1 and CDR2: LNHDA, SQIVND (reference sequence). V shed 7 bases, J shed 4 bases, and the junction held 9 bases outside the gene matches. The CDR3 extends over 15 amino acids.

The chain employs TRBV2 and TRBJ2-7; unclear D gene. CDR3 length: 11 amino acids. Germline CDR1 and CDR2: SNHLY and FYNNEI. The V end lost 2 bases, the J end lost 10 bases, and 9 bases lay between the germline ends. The CDR3 nucleotides are TGTGCCAGCAGTGAATATTCCGAACAGTACGTC. It translates to CASSEYSEQYV.

This chain connects TRBV7-6 to TRBJ2-1; D is undetermined. The V and J ends lost 4 bases and 7 bases respectively, with 11 bases between them. CDR1 and CDR2 (germline): SGHVS, FNYEAQ. The CDR3 loop spans 13 amino acids. This chain's CDR3 is CASSSRARNEQFF. The CDR3 region has the DNA TGTGCCAGCAGCTCACGGGCGAGGAATGAGCAGTTCTTC. Drawing the rest from reference TRBV7-6 and TRBJ2-1, the complete variable domain is GAGVSQSPRYKVTKRGQDVALRCDPISGHVSLYWYRQALGQGPEFLTYFNYEAQQDKSGLPNDRFSAERPEGSISTLTIQRTEQRDSAMYRCASSSRARNEQFFGPGTRLTVL.

This clonotype has only one observation. The CDR3 region has the DNA TGCGCCAGCAGCCAAGGCCCGGGAGCTGCCTTTTCTGGTGAGCAGTTCTTC. Protein: CASSQGPGAAFSGEQFF. The chain has TRBV4-1 and TRBJ2-1; TRBD2 is a possible D gene (6 bases). V was cut by 1 base and J by 9 bases, with 22 bases left in between. Germline CDR1 is MGHRA and CDR2 is YSYEKL. The CDR3 contains 17 residues.

CDR3: CASSQLESPYEQYF. CDR3 in DNA: TGTGCCAGCAGCCAACTAGAGTCTCCCTACGAGCAGTACTTC. This rearrangement joins TRBV4-2 to TRBJ2-7; D is ambiguous. CDR1 and CDR2 (germline): LGHNA, YNFKEQ. The CDR3 runs to 14 residues. V lost 2 bases, J lost 2 bases, and 10 bases lay in between.

V and J are TRBV20-1 and TRBJ2-5, with 9 bases that match TRBD2. This CDR3 has 14 residues. Germline V lookup: CDR1 DFQATT, CDR2 SNEGSKA (reference sequence). V shed 5 bases and J 3 bases; nucleotides not matched to a gene: 7. CDR3: CSAPGIAGEETQYF. In nucleotides, the CDR3 is TGCAGTGCTCCCGGGATAGCGGGAGAAGAGACCCAGTACTTC.

The genes are TRBV4-1 and TRBJ2-7; possible D gene TRBD2, 6 bases. This CDR3 spans 15 amino acids. Germline CDR1 reads MGHRA; CDR2 reads YSYEKL. The V end lost 2 bases, the J end lost 3 bases, and 14 bases lay between the germline ends. Here the CDR3 reads CASSQKGLPNYEQYF. The DNA of the CDR3 is TGCGCCAGCAGCCAAAAGGGACTCCCCAACTACGAGCAGTACTTC.

This clonotype turned up a few times. The chain has TRBV6-6 and TRBJ2-7; D unresolved. V was shortened by 2 bases and J by 2 bases, with 10 bases between the two germline ends. This CDR3 is 14 amino acids long. Germline V gene sequence: CDR1 MNHNY, CDR2 SVGAGI (reference sequence). CDR3 loop: CASSYGLDTYEQYV. The CDR3, as DNA: TGTGCCAGCAGTTACGGTCTAGATACCTACGAGCAGTACGTC.

V and J are TRBV6-2 or TRBV6-3 and TRBJ2-7; weak D call: TRBD2 (5 bases). V was trimmed by 6 bases and J by 2 bases, leaving 8 bases between them. CDR3 size: 12 residues. Looked up from germline, CDR1 is MNHEY and CDR2 is SVGEGT. The CDR3 region is CASSHGTYEQYV. As DNA, the CDR3 is TGTGCCAGCAGCCACGGGACCTACGAGCAGTACGTC.

The chain is built from TRBV28 and TRBJ1-4; no definite D call. Trimming pared 5 bases from V and 10 bases from J, leaving 14 bases between. The CDR3 runs to 13 residues. Germline V gives CDR1 MDHEN, CDR2 SYDVKM. The CDR3 is CASSTYLGAKLFF. Written as DNA, the CDR3 is TGTGCCAGCAGTACTTACCTTGGAGCAAAACTGTTTTTT.

The V gene is TRBV28, the J gene TRBJ1-6; D remains unclear. Trimming left V 5 bases short and J 4 bases short, with 3 bases between. The length of the CDR3 is 12 residues. Germline V CDR1 and CDR2: MDHEN, SYDVKM. Here the CDR3 reads CASSAYNSPLHF. The CDR3 DNA follows: TGTGCCAGCAGTGCTTATAATTCACCCCTCCACTTT.

This clonotype was counted a few times. The V call is TRBV7-2, the J call TRBJ2-3; D gene uncertain. Germline loops: CDR1 SGHTA, CDR2 FQGNSA. This CDR3 contains 12 residues. Trimming removed 7 bases at V and 6 bases at J, with 11 bases between. Here the CDR3 reads CASTYPYDTQYF. As DNA, the CDR3 is TGTGCCAGCACCTATCCCTATGATACGCAGTATTTT.

A few counts support this clonotype. This chain connects TRBV2 to TRBJ1-2; no clear D. CDR3 length: 12 residues. Germline V gives CDR1 SNHLY, CDR2 FYNNEI. The V end was cut by 5 bases, the J end by 8 bases, with 12 bases between. For the CDR3, the DNA is TGTGCCAGCAGTCGAATGGGGTTCGGCTACACCTTC. Translating gives CASSRMGFGYTF.

This clonotype was counted a few times. The chain recombines TRBV7-9 with TRBJ1-1; D unclear. The CDR3 consists of 13 residues. Deletions cut 5 bases from V and 1 base from J, with 8 bases between. Germline assignment: CDR1 SEHNR and CDR2 FQNEAQ (reference sequence). CDR3 in amino acids: CASSPHENTEAFF. The CDR3 bases are TGTGCCAGCAGCCCCCACGAGAACACTGAAGCTTTCTTT.

The chain joins TRBV4-3 to TRBJ1-1; no reliable D call. The V gene lost 0 bases and the J gene lost 6 bases, with 14 bases spanning the gap. The CDR3 runs 15 residues. CDR1 is LGHNA and CDR2 is YSLEER in the germline V gene. This chain's CDR3 is CASSQDSFGGPEAFF. CDR3 coding DNA: TGCGCCAGCAGCCAAGATTCATTCGGAGGGCCTGAAGCTTTCTTT.

This clonotype was seen once. This rearrangement joins TRBV6-8 to TRBJ1-1; a possible D gene is TRBD1 (6 bases). The length of the CDR3 is 18 residues. Trimming stripped 3 bases from V and 4 bases from J, with 24 bases between. Germline CDR1 and CDR2: MNHGY and SAAAGT. The DNA of the CDR3 is TGTGCCAGCAGTTATTCCTCTGAACAGGGAGTTTACGGCACTGAAGCTTTCTTT. Amino acid sequence: CASSYSSEQGVYGTEAFF.

V usage is TRBV7-2 and J usage is TRBJ2-3; a possible D gene is TRBD2 (7 bases). The V and J ends lost 6 bases and 5 bases respectively, with 15 bases between them. This CDR3 region has 14 residues. CDR1 is SGHTA, CDR2 FQGNSA, per germline. The CDR3 sequence: CASRPGLGGDTQYF. As DNA, the CDR3 is TGTGCCAGCAGGCCCGGACTAGGGGGAGATACGCAGTATTTT. Full variable domain (remainder filled in from reference TRBV7-2 and TRBJ2-3): GAGVSQSPSNKVTEKGKDVELRCDPISGHTALYWYRQSLGQGLEFLIYFQGNSAPDKSGLPSDRFSAERTGGSVSTLTIQRTQQEDSAVYLCASRPGLGGDTQYFGPGTRLTVL.

The rearrangement links TRBV24-1 to TRBJ2-1; D is ambiguous. The CDR3 is made up of 15 amino acids. Trimming took 0 bases from V and 8 from J, leaving 13 bases between them. Germline CDR1 KGHDR, CDR2 SFDVKD. This chain's CDR3 is CATSDLKADLDEQFF. The CDR3 nucleotides read TGTGCCACCAGTGATTTGAAGGCGGATTTGGATGAGCAGTTCTTC.